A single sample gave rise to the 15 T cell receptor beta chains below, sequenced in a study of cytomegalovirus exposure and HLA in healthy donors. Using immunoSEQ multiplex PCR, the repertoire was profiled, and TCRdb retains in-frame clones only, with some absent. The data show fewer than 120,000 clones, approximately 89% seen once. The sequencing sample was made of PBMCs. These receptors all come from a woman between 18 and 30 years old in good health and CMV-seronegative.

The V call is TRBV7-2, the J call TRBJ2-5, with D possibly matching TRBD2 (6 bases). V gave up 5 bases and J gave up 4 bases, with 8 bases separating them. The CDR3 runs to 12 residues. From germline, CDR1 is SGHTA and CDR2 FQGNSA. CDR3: CASSKGLETQYF. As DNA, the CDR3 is TGTGCCAGCAGCAAGGGACTAGAGACCCAGTACTTC.

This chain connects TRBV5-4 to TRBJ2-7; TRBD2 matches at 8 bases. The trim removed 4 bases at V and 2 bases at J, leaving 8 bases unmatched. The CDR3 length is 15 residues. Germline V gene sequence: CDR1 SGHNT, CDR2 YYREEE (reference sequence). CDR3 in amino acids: CASSPGGVGPYEQYF. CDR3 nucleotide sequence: TGTGCCAGCAGCCCCGGGGGGGTGGGACCCTACGAGCAGTACTTC.

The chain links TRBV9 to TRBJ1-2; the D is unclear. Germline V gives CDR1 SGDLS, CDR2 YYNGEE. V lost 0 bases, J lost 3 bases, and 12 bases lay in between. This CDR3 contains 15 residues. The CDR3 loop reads CASSVEPGGYYGYTF. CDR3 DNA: TGTGCCAGCAGCGTAGAGCCGGGAGGGTACTATGGCTACACCTTC.

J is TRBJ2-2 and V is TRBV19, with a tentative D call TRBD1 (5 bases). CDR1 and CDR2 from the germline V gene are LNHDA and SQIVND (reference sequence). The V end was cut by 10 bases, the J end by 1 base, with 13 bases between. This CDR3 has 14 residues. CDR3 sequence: CATRPGRNTGELFF. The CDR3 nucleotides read TGTGCCACCCGCCCAGGGCGGAACACCGGGGAGCTGTTTTTT. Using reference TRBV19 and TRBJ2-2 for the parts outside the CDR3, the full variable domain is DGGITQSPKYLFRKEGQNVTLSCEQNLNHDAMYWYRQDPGQGLRLIYYSQIVNDFQKGDIAEGYSVSREKKESFPLTVTSAQKNPTAFYLCATRPGRNTGELFFGEGSRLTVL.

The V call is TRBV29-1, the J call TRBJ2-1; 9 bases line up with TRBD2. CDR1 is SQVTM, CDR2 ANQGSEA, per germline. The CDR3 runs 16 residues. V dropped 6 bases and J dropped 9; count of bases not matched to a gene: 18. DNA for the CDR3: TGCAGCGTGGTCAGAGAGGGACTAGCCGGAATACCTGAGCAGTTCTTC. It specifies CSVVREGLAGIPEQFF.

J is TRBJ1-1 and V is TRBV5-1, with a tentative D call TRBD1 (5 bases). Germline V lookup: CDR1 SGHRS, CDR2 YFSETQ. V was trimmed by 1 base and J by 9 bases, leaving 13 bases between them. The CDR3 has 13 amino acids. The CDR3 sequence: CASSLKAGRQAFF. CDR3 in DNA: TGCGCCAGCAGCTTGAAGGCAGGGCGACAAGCTTTCTTT.

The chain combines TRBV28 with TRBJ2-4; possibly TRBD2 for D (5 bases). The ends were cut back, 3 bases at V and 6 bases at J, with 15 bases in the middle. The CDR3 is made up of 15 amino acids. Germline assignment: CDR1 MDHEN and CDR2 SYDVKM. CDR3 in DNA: TGTGCCAGCAGTTTGGACTTGGGCGACTCAAACATTCAGTACTTC. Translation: CASSLDLGDSNIQYF.

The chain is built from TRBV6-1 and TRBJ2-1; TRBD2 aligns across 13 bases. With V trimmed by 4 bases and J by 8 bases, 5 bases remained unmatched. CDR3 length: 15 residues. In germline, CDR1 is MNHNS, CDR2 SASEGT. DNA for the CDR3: TGTGCCAGCAGTGGCACTAGCGGGGGGGCTGATGAGCAGTTCTTC. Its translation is CASSGTSGGADEQFF.

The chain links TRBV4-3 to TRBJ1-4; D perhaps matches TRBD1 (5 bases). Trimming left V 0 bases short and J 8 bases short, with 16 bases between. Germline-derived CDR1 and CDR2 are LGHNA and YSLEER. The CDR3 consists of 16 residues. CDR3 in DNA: TGCGCCAGCAGCCAAGATATCATGACAGTTTTCGAAAAACTGTTTTTT. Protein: CASSQDIMTVFEKLFF.

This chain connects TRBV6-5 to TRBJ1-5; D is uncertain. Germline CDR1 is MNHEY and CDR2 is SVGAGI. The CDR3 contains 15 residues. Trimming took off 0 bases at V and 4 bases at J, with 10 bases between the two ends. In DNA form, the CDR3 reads TGTGCCAGCAGTTACTCGGTCAGGAAAAATCAGCCCCAGCATTTT. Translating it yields CASSYSVRKNQPQHF.

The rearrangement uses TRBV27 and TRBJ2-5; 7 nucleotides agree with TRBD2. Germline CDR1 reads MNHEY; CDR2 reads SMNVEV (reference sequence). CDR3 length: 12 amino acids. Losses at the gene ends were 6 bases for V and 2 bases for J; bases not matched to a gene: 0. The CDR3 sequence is CASRGGQETQYF. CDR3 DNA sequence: TGTGCCAGCAGGGGAGGGCAAGAGACCCAGTACTTC.

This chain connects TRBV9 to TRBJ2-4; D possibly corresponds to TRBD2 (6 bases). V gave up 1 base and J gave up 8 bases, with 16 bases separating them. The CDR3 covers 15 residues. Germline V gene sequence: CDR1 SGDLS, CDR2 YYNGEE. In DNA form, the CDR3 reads TGTGCCAGCAGCGTATTCGGGGGAACAATAGACATTCAGTACTTC. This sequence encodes CASSVFGGTIDIQYF.

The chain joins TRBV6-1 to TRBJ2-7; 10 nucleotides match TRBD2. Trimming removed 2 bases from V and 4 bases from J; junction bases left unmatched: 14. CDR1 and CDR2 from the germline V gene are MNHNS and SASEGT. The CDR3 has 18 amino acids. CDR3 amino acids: CASSEPLRTSGANYEQYF. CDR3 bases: TGTGCCAGCAGTGAACCCCTGCGGACTAGCGGAGCAAATTACGAGCAGTACTTC.

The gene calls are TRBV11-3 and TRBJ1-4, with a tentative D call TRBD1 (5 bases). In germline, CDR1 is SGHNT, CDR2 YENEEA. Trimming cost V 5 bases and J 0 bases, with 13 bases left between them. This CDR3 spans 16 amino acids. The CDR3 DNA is TGTGCCAGCAGCCCTGGGACGGGGGCAACTAATGAAAAACTGTTTTTT. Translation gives CASSPGTGATNEKLFF.

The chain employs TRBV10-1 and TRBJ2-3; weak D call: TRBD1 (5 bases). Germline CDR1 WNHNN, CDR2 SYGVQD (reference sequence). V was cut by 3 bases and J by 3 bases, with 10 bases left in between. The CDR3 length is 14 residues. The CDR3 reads CASSDRTITDTQYF. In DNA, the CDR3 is TGCGCCAGCAGTGACAGGACAATTACAGATACGCAGTATTTT.